These 5 T cell receptor beta chains originate from one sample sequenced in a study of T cells in Graves' hyperthyroidism and ophthalmopathy. The source material, RNA transcripts, was used to amplify TCR beta CDR3 regions. TCR CDR3 underwent first-round RT-PCR with the HTBI primer set. Each CDR3 protein is one row after TCRdb ran MiXCR on the multiplex PCR reads. The sample lists about 300,000 distinct CDR3 sequences, about an eighth occurring once. Sequences were obtained from blood. The origin of the receptors is a woman in her 30s with Graves' hyperthyroidism that later progressed to Graves' ophthalmopathy.

In its sample, this clonotype was seen many times. The rearrangement joins TRBV12-3 or TRBV12-4 to TRBJ1-5; D might be TRBD1 (5 bases). Trimming pared 7 bases from V and 2 bases from J, leaving 15 bases between. The CDR3 loop spans 15 amino acids. CDR3 sequence reads: CASTAGSSGNQPQHF. DNA for the CDR3: TGTGCCAGCACCGCAGGGTCTTCTGGCAATCAGCCCCAGCATTTT.

This clonotype was detected ten times or more. The V gene is TRBV6-1, the J gene TRBJ1-5; TRBD1 might be the D (5 bases). Germline CDR1 reads MNHNS; CDR2 reads SASEGT. The CDR3 spans 13 residues. V lost 6 bases to trimming and J lost 1 base, with 7 bases between them. CDR3 residues: CASRTASNQPQHF. In DNA form, the CDR3 reads TGTGCCAGCAGGACAGCCAGCAATCAGCCCCAGCATTTT.

This clonotype was observed at least ten times. The chain links TRBV29-1 to TRBJ2-7; TRBD1 matches 9 bases. Germline CDR1 SQVTM, CDR2 ANQGSEA. Germline trimming cut 6 bases from V and 0 bases from J; bases unmatched to any gene: 3. This CDR3 has 13 amino acids. CDR3 sequence reads: CSVVTGGSYEQYF. The CDR3 DNA is TGCAGCGTGGTGACAGGGGGCTCCTACGAGCAGTACTTC.

The V and J genes are TRBV19 and TRBJ2-7, with D possibly matching TRBD1 (5 bases). CDR3 size: 13 residues. V lost 6 bases and J lost 5, with 14 bases in between. Germline V gene sequence: CDR1 LNHDA, CDR2 SQIVND (reference sequence). CDR3 in DNA: TGTGCCAGTAGGACAGCCGAAATGGACGAGCAGTACTTC. Its translation is CASRTAEMDEQYF.

This clonotype was seen ten or more times. The chain is built from TRBV20-1 and TRBJ2-3, with TRBD2 matching over 8 bases. Trimming removed 6 bases from V and 5 bases from J; junction bases left unmatched: 19. The CDR3 length is 17 residues. Germline V lookup: CDR1 DFQATT, CDR2 SNEGSKA (reference sequence). The CDR3 DNA is TGCAGTGCGCACTCATACGGGAGCGGGAGTGTCCAAGATACGCAGTATTTT. It encodes CSAHSYGSGSVQDTQYF.